This T cell receptor beta chain was observed in a study of T-cell reconstitution after alpha-beta-depleted transplantation in children. Preparation of the TCRbeta library was carried out with unique molecular identifiers. A single record per CDR3 protein comes from TCRdb applying MiXCR to the PCR reads. The data show some 520,000 distinct CDR3 sequences, roughly 33% seen once. The CDR3 totals 14 residues. V lost 6 bases, J lost 7 bases, and 18 bases lay in between. Germline CDR1 and CDR2: SQVTM and ANQGSEA. The starting material was PBMCs from the stem cell graft donor, obtained from the stem cell graft. The origin of this receptor is a human donor who donated a stem cell graft to a child with aplastic anemia. The chain recombines TRBV29-1 with TRBJ1-4, with D perhaps matching TRBD1 (5 bases). CDR3 residues: CSVGPRGVGEKLFF. CDR3 DNA: TGCAGCGTCGGGCCCCGAGGGGTGGGTGAAAAACTGTTTTTT.